This entry lists 20 T cell receptor beta chains sequenced from one sample in a study of blood T cell repertoires in COVID-19. The repertoire was sequenced with immunoSEQ multiplex PCR; TCRdb's copy has only in-frame clones and lacks some. Counted here are 350,000 to 550,000 clones, 80% to 90% occurring once; the ten biggest clones make up 0.9% to 1.2%. What was sequenced was PBMCs or T cells enriched from blood (not recorded which). These receptors originate from a man aged 30 to 39 who had recovered from COVID-19.

This sequence joins TRBV11-2 and TRBJ2-2; TRBD2 aligns across 8 bases. Losses at the gene ends were 4 bases for V and 1 base for J; bases not matched to a gene: 2. This CDR3 has 15 amino acids. Germline CDR1 SGHAT, CDR2 FQNNGV. The DNA of the CDR3 is TGTGCCAGCAGCTATCTAGCGGGGAACACCGGGGAGCTGTTTTTT. Its protein product is CASSYLAGNTGELFF.

This clone came up a few times. The J gene is TRBJ2-5, the V gene TRBV10-2; 8 positions agree with TRBD1. The length of the CDR3 is 12 residues. The trim removed 9 bases at V and 5 bases at J, leaving 5 bases unmatched. CDR1 and CDR2 (germline): WSHSY, SAAADI. The CDR3 here is CASQGAGETQYF. CDR3 nucleotides: TGCGCCAGTCAGGGGGCAGGGGAGACCCAGTACTTC.

The chain links TRBV4-1 to TRBJ2-7; unclear D gene. The CDR3 consists of 14 residues. V lost 2 bases and J 0 bases, leaving 8 bases between the germline ends. Germline CDR1 reads MGHRA; CDR2 reads YSYEKL. The CDR3 DNA reads as TGCGCCAGCAGCCAACAACTACACTCCTACGAGCAGTACTTC. Protein sequence: CASSQQLHSYEQYF.

This clone was detected a few times. This chain links TRBV19 with TRBJ2-2, with a possible D match to TRBD2 (6 bases). V was trimmed by 5 bases and J by 7 bases, leaving 11 bases between them. From germline, CDR1 is LNHDA and CDR2 SQIVND (reference sequence). The CDR3 is 13 residues long. The CDR3 spells CASSALAHGELFF. CDR3 DNA: TGTGCCAGTAGTGCTCTAGCGCACGGGGAGCTGTTTTTT.

The V and J genes are TRBV5-4 and TRBJ2-3, with 10 bases fitting TRBD1. V lost 4 bases and J lost 3; bases outside the gene matches: 2. Germline V gene lookup returns CDR1 SGHNT and CDR2 YYREEE (reference sequence). The CDR3 runs 14 residues. The CDR3 coding sequence is TGTGCCAGCAGCCCGGACAGGGGGACAGATACGCAGTATTTT. Amino acids: CASSPDRGTDTQYF.

The gene calls are TRBV12-3 or TRBV12-4 and TRBJ1-6, with D uncertain. V lost 3 bases and J 8 bases, leaving 8 bases between the germline ends. This CDR3 is built from 13 residues. Written as DNA, the CDR3 is TGTGCCAGCAGTTTTCAGATATATTCACCCCTCCACTTT. Amino acids: CASSFQIYSPLHF.

V gene TRBV3-1 (or the pseudogene TRBV3-2) combines with J gene TRBJ1-5; D is ambiguous. This CDR3 contains 15 residues. In germline, CDR1 is LGHDT, CDR2 YNNKEL (reference sequence). Trimming stripped 4 bases from V and 9 bases from J, with 19 bases between. CDR3: CASSLSGGSGRPQHF. The CDR3 bases are TGTGCCAGCAGCCTATCCGGAGGCTCCGGTCGGCCCCAGCATTTT.

This clone has more than one count but fewer than ten. The chain links TRBV19 to TRBJ1-2; 10 bases fit TRBD1. V lost 5 bases to trimming and J lost 8 bases; unmatched junction nucleotides: 8. Germline values: CDR1 LNHDA, CDR2 SQIVND (reference sequence). The CDR3 extends over 14 amino acids. CDR3 loop: CASSLGQGDIGYTF. DNA of the CDR3: TGTGCCAGTAGTCTCGGACAGGGGGATATCGGCTACACCTTC. Complete variable domain (other parts from reference TRBV19 and TRBJ1-2): DGGITQSPKYLFRKEGQNVTLSCEQNLNHDAMYWYRQDPGQGLRLIYYSQIVNDFQKGDIAEGYSVSREKKESFPLTVTSAQKNPTAFYLCASSLGQGDIGYTFGSGTRLTVV.

CDR3 sequence reads: CASSALGRSEEAFF. CDR3 bases: TGTGCCAGTAGTGCGTTGGGGAGGAGCGAGGAAGCTTTCTTT. The chain combines TRBV19 with TRBJ1-1; D gene uncertain. This CDR3 region has 14 residues. Trimming left V 5 bases short and J 8 bases short, with 18 bases between. The germline V gene has CDR1 LNHDA and CDR2 SQIVND (reference sequence).

V and J are TRBV27 and TRBJ2-6, with D possibly matching TRBD1 (6 bases). CDR1 and CDR2 from the germline V gene are MNHEY and SMNVEV (reference sequence). This CDR3 contains 16 residues. V was shortened by 4 bases and J by 2 bases, with 12 bases between the two germline ends. The CDR3 here is CASSYNRAPGANVLTF. Written as DNA, the CDR3 is TGTGCCAGCAGTTATAACAGGGCTCCTGGGGCCAACGTCCTGACTTTC.

V gene TRBV27 combines with J gene TRBJ1-3, with D perhaps matching TRBD1 (5 bases). V was shortened by 5 bases and J by 2 bases, with 22 bases between the two germline ends. The CDR3 covers 18 residues. CDR1 is MNHEY and CDR2 is SMNVEV in the germline V gene (reference sequence). CDR3 bases: TGTGCCAGCAGTACGCTGGAGGGCGGCAGGGTAACTGGAAACACCATATATTTT. This encodes CASSTLEGGRVTGNTIYF.

The V call is TRBV30, the J call TRBJ2-7, with D possibly being TRBD2 (6 bases). The CDR3 runs 15 residues. In germline, CDR1 is GTSNPN, CDR2 SVGIG (reference sequence). V shed 2 bases and J shed 6 bases, with 20 bases lying between them. The CDR3 reads CAWSQDSGKMGEQYF. CDR3 coding DNA: TGTGCCTGGAGTCAGGATAGCGGCAAGATGGGCGAGCAGTACTTC.

The chain links TRBV5-1 to TRBJ1-5, with TRBD1 identical over 9 bases. V dropped 4 bases and J dropped 3; count of bases not matched to a gene: 11. This CDR3 is built from 17 residues. Germline V CDR1 and CDR2: SGHRS, YFSETQ. The CDR3 bases are TGCGCCAGCAGCCCTGGGTGGACAGGGGTCCCCAATCAGCCCCAGCATTTT. Amino acids: CASSPGWTGVPNQPQHF.

This chain uses TRBV28 with TRBJ2-1; TRBD1 agrees at 10 bases. Germline loops: CDR1 MDHEN, CDR2 SYDVKM. The CDR3 runs 15 residues. V lost 5 bases and J lost 4; bases outside the gene matches: 5. The CDR3 DNA sequence: TGTGCCAGCAGTCGGACAGGGGGAGGGTACAATGAGCAGTTCTTC. Its protein product is CASSRTGGGYNEQFF. Using reference TRBV28 and TRBJ2-1 for the parts outside the CDR3, the full variable domain is DVKVTQSSRYLVKRTGEKVFLECVQDMDHENMFWYRQDPGLGLRLIYFSYDVKMKEKGDIPEGYSVSREKKERFSLILESASTNQTSMYLCASSRTGGGYNEQFFGPGTRLTVL.

The chain recombines TRBV1 with TRBJ1-2; the D segment call TRBD1 is taken from the table without a DNA check. TRBV1 is a pseudogene locus. The CDR3 contains 16 residues. In nucleotides, the CDR3 is TGCACCAGCAGCCAAGCCTCCGGGACAGGGGTCGTTGGCTACACCTTC. Its protein product is CTSSQASGTGVVGYTF.

The chain recombines TRBV12-3 or TRBV12-4 with TRBJ2-7; D gene ambiguous. The CDR3 extends over 13 amino acids. V was pared by 5 bases and J by 4 bases, with 12 bases between. The CDR3 DNA follows: TGTGCCAGCAGTGCGACTCCGAATTACGAGCAGTACTTC. It translates to CASSATPNYEQYF.

The J gene is TRBJ2-6, the V gene TRBV7-3, with 7 bases fitting TRBD2. Germline V lookup: CDR1 SGHTA, CDR2 FQGTGA. This CDR3 comprises 16 residues. The V segment lost 0 bases and the J segment 2 bases; nucleotides outside the gene matches: 1. CDR3 loop: CASSLTGRAGANVLTF. CDR3 nucleotides: TGTGCCAGCAGCTTAACAGGGAGGGCTGGGGCCAACGTCCTGACTTTC.

The V and J genes are TRBV30 and TRBJ1-6; D might be TRBD1 (5 bases). Germline lookup yields CDR1 GTSNPN and CDR2 SVGIG (reference sequence). CDR3 length equals 13 residues. V lost 5 bases and J 4 bases, leaving 9 bases between the germline ends. The CDR3 region is CAWGTGYNSPLHF. The CDR3 DNA reads TGTGCCTGGGGTACAGGTTATAATTCACCCCTCCACTTT.

This rearrangement joins TRBV7-8 to TRBJ2-7, with 7 bases matching TRBD1. The V gene's germline CDR1 is SGHVS and CDR2 FQNEAQ. This CDR3 contains 13 residues. The J segment lost 3 bases and the V segment lost 4 bases, leaving 3 bases of the junction unmatched. CDR3 in amino acids: CASSWDRGYEQYF. CDR3 nucleotide sequence: TGTGCCAGCAGCTGGGACAGAGGCTACGAGCAGTACTTC. Using reference TRBV7-8 and TRBJ2-7 for the parts outside the CDR3, the full variable domain is GAGVSQSPRYKVAKRGQDVALRCDPISGHVSLFWYQQALGQGPEFLTYFQNEAQLDKSGLPSDRFFAERPEGSVSTLKIQRTQQEDSAVYLCASSWDRGYEQYFGPGTRLTVT.

On this clone: Different DNA sequences within this sample yield the same CDR3. J is TRBJ2-5 and V is TRBV4-1, with 10 bases that match TRBD1. With V trimmed by 1 base and J by 5 bases, 4 bases remained unmatched. The CDR3 has 15 amino acids. CDR1 and CDR2 from the germline V gene are MGHRA and YSYEKL. The CDR3 loop is CASSQVGTGAETQYF. DNA for the CDR3: TGCGCCAGCAGCCAAGTTGGGACAGGGGCCGAGACCCAGTACTTC.